The subject of this entry is one TCR beta chain. Germline values: CDR1 SGHRS, CDR2 YFSETQ. V was pared by 3 bases and J by 3 bases, with 10 bases between. CDR3 length equals 14 residues. This specimen belongs to a study of blood T cell repertoires in COVID-19. Using immunoSEQ multiplex PCR, the repertoire was profiled, and TCRdb retains in-frame clones only, with some absent. Of more than 200,000 clones listed, 81% are singletons. Sequencing was performed on peripheral blood. This sequence originates from a woman of 80 years or more with acute or convalescent COVID-19. The V gene is TRBV5-1, the J gene TRBJ2-1, with a tentative D call TRBD2 (5 bases). The CDR3 sequence is CASSSTRNYNEQFF. Written as DNA, the CDR3 is TGCGCCAGCAGCTCAACTAGAAACTACAATGAGCAGTTCTTC.